Listed below are T cell receptor beta chains from one sample, sequenced in a study of radiation and T cells in renal cell carcinoma. Measured with immunoSEQ multiplex PCR; TCRdb has only the in-frame clones, and not every one. Of about 150,000 clones in the sample, roughly 87% were seen once. This sample comprised blood, obtained from a patient whose treatment included radiotherapy and nephrectomy. Receptor source: a woman in her 50s with renal cell carcinoma. The CDR3 runs from the conserved cysteine through the conserved F or W. The D gene is left open where the match is weak. Some rows have no size entry. The others give once, few or many, or a class for an expanded clone.

CASSSSGMGNIQYF	TGTGCCAGCAGCTCCTCAGGGATGGGCAACATTCAGTACTTC	TRBJ2-4	14	NA	once	TRBV7-8
CASSSIRALGGGYTF	TGTGCCAGCAGCTCCATCCGGGCCCTCGGCGGTGGCTACACCTTC	TRBJ1-2	15	NA	NA	TRBV11-2
CASSQDGGDRWYEQYF	TGCGCCAGCAGCCAAGACGGTGGGGACAGGTGGTACGAGCAGTACTTC	TRBJ2-7	16	TRBD1	NA	TRBV4-1
CSVEVSGSQPQHF	TGCAGCGTTGAAGTATCGGGGAGTCAGCCCCAGCATTTT	TRBJ1-5	13	NA	NA	TRBV29-1
CASSYGFRTGELFF	TGTGCCAGCAGTTACGGTTTCCGAACCGGGGAGCTGTTTTTT	TRBJ2-2	14	NA	few	TRBV6-5
CASRPGLAGKYEQYF	TGTGCCAGCAGACCGGGACTAGCGGGGAAATACGAGCAGTACTTC	TRBJ2-7	15	TRBD2	NA	TRBV6-5
CASTRDSQETQYF	TGTGCCAGCACCCGGGACAGCCAAGAGACCCAGTACTTC	TRBJ2-5	13	TRBD1	NA	TRBV6-5
CASSVPGTGSEKLFF	TGTGCCAGCAGCGTACCCGGGACAGGGAGTGAAAAACTGTTTTTT	TRBJ1-4	15	TRBD1	NA	TRBV7-9
CASSSHGGDYGYTF	TGTGCCAGCAGTTCACACGGTGGGGACTATGGCTACACCTTC	TRBJ1-2	14	NA	once	TRBV6-5
CASIQVGTGGYYEQYF	TGTGCCAGCATCCAGGTCGGGACAGGGGGCTACTACGAGCAGTACTTC	TRBJ2-7	16	TRBD1	NA	TRBV6-6
CASSLDGASGNTIYF	TGTGCCAGCAGCTTAGATGGGGCATCTGGAAACACCATATATTTT	TRBJ1-3	15	NA	NA	TRBV11-2
CASSYSTGGGTEAFF	TGTGCCAGCAGTTACTCGACAGGGGGAGGCACTGAAGCTTTCTTT	TRBJ1-1	15	TRBD1	once	TRBV6-5
CASSLTGGGEKLFF	TGTGCCAGCAGCTTAACAGGGGGCGGTGAAAAACTGTTTTTT	TRBJ1-4	14	TRBD1	NA	TRBV7-9
CASSSLRKGSSYEQYF	TGTGCCAGCAGCTCTCTTCGTAAAGGTAGCTCCTACGAGCAGTACTTC	TRBJ2-7	16	NA	NA	TRBV7-6
CASSVRQGSEAFF	TGTGCCAGCAGCGTCCGCCAGGGATCTGAAGCTTTCTTT	TRBJ1-1	13	NA	once	TRBV7-6
CASSPRQGFKAFF	TGTGCCAGCTCACCTAGACAGGGGTTTAAAGCTTTCTTT	TRBJ1-1	13	TRBD1	NA	TRBV18
CASRTSGTGYRNEQFF	TGTGCCAGTAGGACATCCGGGACAGGGTACAGGAATGAGCAGTTCTTC	TRBJ2-1	16	TRBD1	NA	TRBV19
CASSFDSNDGYTF	TGTGCCAGCAGTTTCGACAGCAACGATGGCTACACCTTC	TRBJ1-2	13	NA	NA	TRBV6-5
CASSLAFTSTDTQYF	TGTGCCAGCAGCTTAGCTTTCACTAGCACAGATACGCAGTATTTT	TRBJ2-3	15	NA	NA	TRBV7-2
CAIREDRGNTGELFF	TGTGCCATCAGGGAGGACAGGGGGAACACCGGGGAGCTGTTTTTT	TRBJ2-2	15	TRBD1	NA	TRBV10-3
CASSPGAQLEQYF	TGTGCCAGCAGCCCTGGGGCCCAGCTGGAGCAGTACTTC	TRBJ2-7	13	NA	once	TRBV11-3
CASSLREQVFRGEKLFF	TGTGCCAGCAGCTTACGGGAACAGGTTTTCCGTGGGGAAAAACTGTTTTTT	TRBJ1-4	17	NA	NA	TRBV13
CASSIDRLNEKLFF	TGTGCCAGCAGCATTGACAGGCTTAATGAAAAACTGTTTTTT	TRBJ1-4	14	NA	NA	TRBV7-9
CASSQDARDSPLHF	TGCGCCAGCAGCCAAGATGCCAGGGATTCACCCCTCCACTTT	TRBJ1-6	14	NA	NA	TRBV4-3
CASSTPTDTQYF	TGTGCCAGCTCAACCCCCACAGATACGCAGTATTTT	TRBJ2-3	12	NA	NA	TRBV18
CSVDRQGDYEQYF	TGCAGCGTGGATAGACAGGGAGACTACGAGCAGTACTTC	TRBJ2-7	13	TRBD1	NA	TRBV29-1
CATYNEYSNQPQHF	TGTGCCACATACAACGAATATAGCAATCAGCCCCAGCATTTT	TRBJ1-5	14	NA	NA	TRBV19
CSAISATEAFF	TGCAGTGCTATCTCGGCCACTGAAGCTTTCTTT	TRBJ1-1	11	NA	NA	TRBV20-1
CASSPRQGKETQYF	TGTGCCAGTAGTCCCCGACAGGGGAAGGAGACCCAGTACTTC	TRBJ2-5	14	TRBD1	NA	TRBV19
CASSVLGQGFQPQHF	TGTGCCAGCAGCGTCCTAGGACAGGGTTTTCAGCCCCAGCATTTT	TRBJ1-5	15	TRBD1	NA	TRBV5-6
CASSQLTSNTGELFF	TGCGCCAGCAGCCAACTTACCTCGAACACCGGGGAGCTGTTTTTT	TRBJ2-2	15	NA	NA	TRBV4-3